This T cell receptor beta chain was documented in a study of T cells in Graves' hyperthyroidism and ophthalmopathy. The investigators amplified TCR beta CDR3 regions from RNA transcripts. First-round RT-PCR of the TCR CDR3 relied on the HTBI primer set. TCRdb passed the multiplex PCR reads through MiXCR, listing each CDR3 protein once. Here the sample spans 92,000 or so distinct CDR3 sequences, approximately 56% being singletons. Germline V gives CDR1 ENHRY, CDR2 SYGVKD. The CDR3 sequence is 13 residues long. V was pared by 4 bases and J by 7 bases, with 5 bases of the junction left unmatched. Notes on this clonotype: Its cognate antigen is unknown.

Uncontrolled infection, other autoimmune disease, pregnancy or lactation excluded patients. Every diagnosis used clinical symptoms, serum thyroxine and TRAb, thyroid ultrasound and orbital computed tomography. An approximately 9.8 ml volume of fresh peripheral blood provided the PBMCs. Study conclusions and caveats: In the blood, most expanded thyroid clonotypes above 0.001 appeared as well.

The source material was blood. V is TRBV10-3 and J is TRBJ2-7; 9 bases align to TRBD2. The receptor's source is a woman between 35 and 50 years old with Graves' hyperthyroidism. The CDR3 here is CAISGAGGWEQYF. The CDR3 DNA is TGTGCCATCAGTGGAGCGGGAGGATGGGAGCAGTACTTC.